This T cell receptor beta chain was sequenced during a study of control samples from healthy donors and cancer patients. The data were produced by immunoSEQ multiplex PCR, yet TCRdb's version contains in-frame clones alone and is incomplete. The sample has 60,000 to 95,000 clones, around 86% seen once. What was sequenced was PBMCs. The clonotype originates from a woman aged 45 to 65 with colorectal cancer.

CDR3 in DNA: TGCGCCAGCAGCTTAGGGGGGATTGATCAGCCCCAGCATTTT. Its translation is CASSLGGIDQPQHF. V gene TRBV5-1 combines with J gene TRBJ1-5, with D tentatively TRBD1 (6 bases). The germline V gene encodes CDR1 SGHRS and CDR2 YFSETQ. V gave up 2 bases and J gave up 5 bases, with 11 bases separating them. The CDR3 is 14 residues long. Full variable domain (missing parts from reference TRBV5-1 and TRBJ1-5): KAGVTQTPRYLIKTRGQQVTLSCSPISGHRSVSWYQQTPGQGLQFLFEYFSETQRNKGNFPGRFSGRQFSNSRSEMNVSTLELGDSALYLCASSLGGIDQPQHFGDGTRLSIL.